These 30 T cell receptor beta chains originate from one sample sequenced in a study of blood T cell repertoires in COVID-19. The data were produced by immunoSEQ multiplex PCR, yet TCRdb's version contains in-frame clones alone and is incomplete. In the table there are 350,000 to 400,000 clones, more than 80% of which are singletons. Material: peripheral blood. All receptors derive from a woman aged 25 to 39 with COVID-19, enrolled during active disease.

This chain links TRBV19 with TRBJ2-1; perhaps TRBD2 as D (7 bases). The CDR3 extends over 16 amino acids. V was trimmed by 5 bases and J by 2 bases, leaving 16 bases between them. CDR1 and CDR2 from the germline V gene are LNHDA and SQIVND (reference sequence). CDR3 nucleotides: TGTGCCAGTAGTCCCAGAGGGGGGGGCCCCTACAATGAGCAGTTCTTC. Translation: CASSPRGGGPYNEQFF.

This chain joins TRBV9 and TRBJ2-1; 8 bases map to TRBD2. Trimming took 2 bases from V and 3 from J; bases not matched to a gene: 10. The CDR3 contains 17 residues. CDR1 and CDR2 from the germline V gene are SGDLS and YYNGEE. This chain's CDR3 is CASSVSTAGVSYNEQFF. In DNA form, the CDR3 reads TGTGCCAGCAGCGTGTCGACAGCGGGAGTCAGCTACAATGAGCAGTTCTTC.

V gene TRBV20-1 combines with J gene TRBJ1-6; 7 bases align to TRBD1. The CDR3 extends over 13 amino acids. Per germline, CDR1 DFQATT and CDR2 SNEGSKA (reference sequence). V dropped 3 bases and J dropped 9; count of bases not matched to a gene: 5. CDR3 sequence: CSASQRQGSPLHF. In DNA form, the CDR3 reads TGCAGTGCTAGTCAAAGACAGGGTTCACCCCTCCACTTT.

The V gene is TRBV6-2 or TRBV6-3, the J gene TRBJ2-3, with D tentatively TRBD1 (6 bases). Germline V gene data show CDR1 as MNHEY and CDR2 as SVGEGT. V was shortened by 2 bases and J by 2 bases, with 17 bases between the two germline ends. This CDR3 has 17 amino acids. CDR3 loop: CASSYPPGQFDTDTQYF. CDR3 nucleotide sequence: TGTGCCAGCAGTTACCCCCCAGGACAGTTCGACACAGATACGCAGTATTTT.

The rearrangement links TRBV6-5 to TRBJ2-7, with D possibly TRBD1 on 6 matching bases. The CDR3 runs to 13 residues. CDR1 MNHEY and CDR2 SVGAGI come from the germline V gene. V dropped 6 bases and J dropped 2 bases, with 11 bases sitting between them. For the CDR3, the DNA is TGTGCCAGCAGCCGCTACAGGGCCTACGAGCAGTACTTC. Its translation: CASSRYRAYEQYF.

The chain links TRBV5-6 to TRBJ2-5; D not resolved. Germline-derived CDR1 and CDR2 are SGHDT and YYEEEE. The V end was cut by 4 bases, the J end by 5 bases, with 12 bases between. The CDR3 is 13 amino acids. CDR3 loop: CASSPLLYETQYF. CDR3 in DNA: TGTGCCAGCAGCCCGCTCCTCTACGAGACCCAGTACTTC.

The chain links TRBV7-6 to TRBJ1-4; 9 bases map to TRBD1. The CDR3 is 17 amino acids. Germline V gene lookup returns CDR1 SGHVS and CDR2 FNYEAQ. The junction had 8 bases not matched to a gene; V was cut back by 1 base and J by 5 bases. CDR3 coding DNA: TGTGCCAGCAGCTTAGGGGGACCGGGACAGGGAAATGAAAAACTGTTTTTT. Protein product: CASSLGGPGQGNEKLFF.

The V and J genes are TRBV6-5 and TRBJ2-7; TRBD2 aligns across 7 bases. Germline CDR1 is MNHEY and CDR2 is SVGAGI. The CDR3 length is 14 residues. V gave up 9 bases and J gave up 0 bases; unmatched junction bases: 8. Written as DNA, the CDR3 is TGTGCCAGGACGGGGCGGGAGATCTCCTACGAGCAGTACGTC. Residues: CARTGREISYEQYV.

This rearrangement joins TRBV6-5 to TRBJ2-3, with D possibly matching TRBD1 (5 bases). The CDR3 sequence is 15 residues long. Deletions cut 0 bases from V and 8 bases from J, with 15 bases between. Germline V CDR1 and CDR2: MNHEY, SVGAGI. DNA of the CDR3: TGTGCCAGCAGTTACTCGCCCAGCCCGCAGGGTACGCAGTATTTT. Its translation: CASSYSPSPQGTQYF.

The chain is built from TRBV7-9 and TRBJ1-1, with D maybe TRBD1 (6 bases). Trimming shortened V by 3 bases and J by 1 base, and 9 bases separated the two germline ends. The germline gives CDR1 SEHNR, CDR2 FQNEAQ (reference sequence). The CDR3 contains 14 residues. CDR3 region: CASSLKGENTEAFF. In DNA form, the CDR3 reads TGTGCCAGCAGCTTGAAGGGGGAGAACACTGAAGCTTTCTTT. The whole variable domain, remainder taken from reference TRBV7-9 and TRBJ1-1, is DTGVSQNPRHKITKRGQNVTFRCDPISEHNRLYWYRQTLGQGPEFLTYFQNEAQLEKSRLLSDRFSAERPKGSFSTLEIQRTEQGDSAMYLCASSLKGENTEAFFGQGTRLTVV.

This chain connects TRBV28 to TRBJ1-4, with D tentatively TRBD1 (6 bases). The CDR3 runs 12 residues. The germline gives CDR1 MDHEN, CDR2 SYDVKM. The V and J ends lost 9 bases and 6 bases respectively, with 11 bases between them. CDR3 in DNA: TGTGCCAGGTCAGGGGCCTATGAAAAACTGTTTTTT. Its protein product is CARSGAYEKLFF.

This sequence joins TRBV3-1 (or the pseudogene TRBV3-2) and TRBJ2-3; 8 nucleotides line up with TRBD2. The CDR3 has 15 residues. Germline loops: CDR1 LGHDT, CDR2 YNNKEL (reference sequence). The V segment lost 8 bases and the J segment 3 bases; nucleotides outside the gene matches: 10. This CDR3 reads CASRPPGRGTDTQYF. The CDR3, as DNA: TGTGCCAGCCGTCCGCCCGGGAGGGGGACAGATACGCAGTATTTT.

The CDR3 loop is CASSYPGQTNSPLHF. The CDR3 DNA reads TGTGCCAGCAGTTACCCGGGACAGACGAATTCACCCCTCCACTTT. The gene calls are TRBV6-2 or TRBV6-3 and TRBJ1-6, with 7 nucleotides matching TRBD1. Trimming took 2 bases from V and 7 from J; bases not matched to a gene: 5. The CDR3 consists of 15 residues. CDR1 MNHEY and CDR2 SVGEGT come from the germline V gene.

This clone was seen more than once but under ten times. The chain employs TRBV3-1 (or the pseudogene TRBV3-2) and TRBJ1-4; 7 bases align to TRBD1. Germline CDR1 and CDR2: LGHDT and YNNKEL (reference sequence). The J segment lost 6 bases and the V segment lost 0 bases, leaving 4 bases of the junction unmatched. The CDR3 has 15 residues. CDR3 residues: CASSQEQGYHEKLFF. The CDR3 nucleotides read TGTGCCAGCAGCCAAGAACAGGGGTATCATGAAAAACTGTTTTTT.

This chain joins TRBV19 and TRBJ2-2, with D possibly matching TRBD1 (7 bases). The CDR3 runs to 15 residues. Germline V gene data show CDR1 as LNHDA and CDR2 as SQIVND (reference sequence). The ends were cut back, 8 bases at V and 5 bases at J, with 18 bases in the middle. DNA of the CDR3: TGTGCCAGTGGGTTAGGGGGCGCGGGGACCGGGGAGCTGTTTTTT. Protein product: CASGLGGAGTGELFF.

The chain combines TRBV20-1 with TRBJ1-1; perhaps TRBD1 as D (5 bases). From germline, CDR1 is DFQATT and CDR2 SNEGSKA (reference sequence). V was pared by 3 bases and J by 1 base, with 6 bases between. This CDR3 contains 12 residues. The CDR3 protein is CSASDRNTEAFF. The DNA of the CDR3 is TGCAGTGCTAGTGACAGGAACACTGAAGCTTTCTTT.

The V gene is TRBV5-1, the J gene TRBJ2-2, with D perhaps matching TRBD1 (6 bases). CDR3 size: 14 residues. CDR1 SGHRS and CDR2 YFSETQ come from the germline V gene. The germline V and J ends were trimmed by 3 bases and 7 bases, with 13 bases remaining between them. In DNA, the CDR3 is TGCGCCAGCAGCTGGGACACCGAACACGGGGAGCTGTTTTTT. Translated, it gives CASSWDTEHGELFF.

The V gene is TRBV18, the J gene TRBJ2-2, with D possibly TRBD2 on 5 matching bases. The ends were cut back, 7 bases at V and 5 bases at J, with 20 bases in the middle. Germline CDR1 KGHSH, CDR2 LQKENI. The CDR3 sequence is 16 residues long. The DNA of the CDR3 is TGTGCCAGCTATAGCGTGGACCTCGATTGGACCGGGGAGCTGTTTTTT. Translated, it gives CASYSVDLDWTGELFF.

The CDR3 region has the DNA TGTGCCAGCAGGGACAGTTCCGAACAGACAGCTTTCTTT. It encodes CASRDSSEQTAFF. The chain couples TRBV6-5 to TRBJ1-1, with a possible D match to TRBD1 (6 bases). V was cut by 6 bases and J by 10 bases, with 18 bases left in between. Germline V lookup: CDR1 MNHEY, CDR2 SVGAGI. The CDR3 sequence is 13 residues long.

V is TRBV12-3 or TRBV12-4 and J is TRBJ2-3; D is uncertain. The CDR3 has 12 amino acids. Trimming pared 7 bases from V and 6 bases from J, leaving 11 bases between. CDR3 sequence (DNA): TGTGCCAGCAAACTTAGTTCTGATACGCAGTATTTT. Protein sequence: CASKLSSDTQYF.

V gene TRBV19 combines with J gene TRBJ1-2, with 8 bases identical to TRBD1. The germline CDR1 and CDR2 sequences are LNHDA and SQIVND (reference sequence). J was trimmed by 3 bases and V by 6 bases; bases with no gene match: 6. The CDR3 spans 14 residues. The DNA of the CDR3 is TGTGCCAGTAGGGGACAGGCCTTTTACTATGGCTACACCTTC. It codes for CASRGQAFYYGYTF.

The rearrangement joins TRBV9 to TRBJ2-1, with a weak D call TRBD2 (6 bases). The CDR3 is 13 amino acids. The ends were cut back, 0 bases at V and 15 bases at J, with 16 bases in the middle. CDR1 is SGDLS, CDR2 YYNGEE, per germline. CDR3 region: CASSVATAEGGFF. CDR3 coding DNA: TGTGCCAGCAGCGTAGCTACGGCGGAGGGAGGGTTCTTC.

The chain has TRBV6-2 or TRBV6-3 and TRBJ2-5; the match to TRBD1 covers 8 bases. CDR1 is MNHEY and CDR2 is SVGEGT in the germline V gene. CDR3 length: 16 residues. After removal of 4 bases from V and 14 bases from J, the junction contained 21 bases not matched to a gene. In DNA, the CDR3 is TGTGCCAGCAGTTCATACGGACAGGGAGACTCCCCCGTCCCTTACTTC. This translates into CASSSYGQGDSPVPYF.

The chain joins TRBV28 to TRBJ1-5; D is unclear. Per the germline V gene, CDR1 is MDHEN and CDR2 is SYDVKM. The CDR3 has 13 amino acids. V lost 4 bases, J lost 7 bases, and 11 bases lay in between. Here the CDR3 DNA reads TGTGCCAGCAGTTCACTCGAGGGCCAGCCCCAGCATTTT. Amino acid sequence: CASSSLEGQPQHF.

The chain links TRBV29-1 to TRBJ2-1; D uncertain. Between the trimmed V and J ends, which lost 6 bases and 12 bases, there was a span of 18 bases. This CDR3 has 12 amino acids. Germline lookup yields CDR1 SQVTM and CDR2 ANQGSEA. The CDR3 is CSVGRERLGQFF. CDR3 bases: TGCAGCGTGGGTAGAGAGAGGCTTGGGCAGTTCTTC.

Of note for this clone: This CDR3 is also generated by other DNA sequences in the sample. V is TRBV27 and J is TRBJ1-1, with a tentative D call TRBD1 (6 bases). The CDR3 totals 14 residues. Germline loops: CDR1 MNHEY, CDR2 SMNVEV (reference sequence). Trimming stripped 2 bases from V and 1 base from J, with 8 bases between. CDR3 protein: CASSLEQGNTEAFF. The CDR3, as DNA: TGTGCCAGCAGTTTAGAACAGGGGAACACTGAAGCTTTCTTT.

A single count supports this clone. The chain combines TRBV11-3 with TRBJ2-2, with TRBD1 identical over 9 bases. V shed 5 bases and J 5 bases; nucleotides not matched to a gene: 6. The germline V gene encodes CDR1 SGHNT and CDR2 YENEEA. The CDR3 runs 15 residues. The CDR3 nucleotides are TGTGCCAGCAGCCTGGGACAGGGAAATACCGGGGAGCTGTTTTTT. This translates into CASSLGQGNTGELFF.

This clone showed up just a few times. The rearrangement links TRBV4-1 to TRBJ1-6, with D unresolved. CDR1 and CDR2 (germline): MGHRA, YSYEKL. V shed 1 base and J shed 7 bases, with 8 bases lying between them. The CDR3 spans 14 residues. The CDR3 region is CASSQGLLNSPLHF. The DNA for the CDR3 is TGCGCCAGCAGCCAAGGGCTACTAAATTCACCCCTCCACTTT.

The genes are TRBV11-3 and TRBJ2-1; weak D call: TRBD2 (7 bases). CDR3 length: 14 residues. Germline V gene lookup returns CDR1 SGHNT and CDR2 YENEEA. V was pared by 5 bases and J by 8 bases, with 16 bases between. The CDR3 DNA reads as TGTGCCAGCAGCCCGACGAGGGGGGGTTATGAGCAGTTCTTC. This gives the protein CASSPTRGGYEQFF.

The chain recombines TRBV5-6 with TRBJ2-1, with TRBD1 as a possible D gene (5 bases). The CDR3 has 16 amino acids. V dropped 0 bases and J dropped 3 bases, with 13 bases sitting between them. Germline CDR1 SGHDT, CDR2 YYEEEE. Here the CDR3 reads CASSLAQGRYYNEQFF. In DNA form, the CDR3 reads TGTGCCAGCAGCTTGGCGCAGGGCCGCTACTACAATGAGCAGTTCTTC.